A selection of T cell receptor beta chains follows, all from one sample in a study of OX40 agonist ivuxolimab in advanced cancers. Profiling relied on immunoSEQ multiplex PCR, and the TCRdb table lists in-frame clones only, not all of them. The repertoire holds fewer than 40,000 clones, with approximately 86% as singletons. The material was CD4+ or CD8+ T cells sorted from blood, obtained in a trial of the OX40 agonist ivuxolimab. The receptors stem from an adult with an advanced solid tumor such as melanoma, head and neck, liver or kidney cancer. Each CDR3 is given with its conserved first and last residue. Fields, in order: CDR3 protein, CDR3 DNA, J gene, D gene, clone size, V gene. The D gene is left open where the match is weak. Clone sizes are given selectively: once, few, many, or a class where the clone is expanded.

cdr3_aa: CASSRRDTEAFF
cdr3_nt: TGTGCCAGCAGCCGCCGAGACACTGAAGCTTTCTTT
j_call: TRBJ1-1
d_call: -
clone_size: -
v_call: TRBV11-2

cdr3_aa: CSVATGLLPPFF
cdr3_nt: TGCAGCGTGGCAACGGGACTCCTACCCCCGTTTTTT
j_call: TRBJ1-4
d_call: -
clone_size: once
v_call: TRBV29-1

cdr3_aa: CASSEREYNEQFF
cdr3_nt: TGTGCCAGCAGTGAGCGGGAGTACAATGAGCAGTTCTTC
j_call: TRBJ2-1
d_call: TRBD2
clone_size: medium-sized
v_call: TRBV6-4

cdr3_aa: CASRIRPGEQFF
cdr3_nt: TGTGCCAGCAGGATACGCCCGGGTGAGCAGTTCTTC
j_call: TRBJ2-1
d_call: -
clone_size: -
v_call: TRBV6-5

cdr3_aa: CASIAHGRDYYNEQFF
cdr3_nt: TGTGCCAGCATAGCTCACGGACGGGATTACTACAATGAGCAGTTCTTC
j_call: TRBJ2-1
d_call: -
clone_size: -
v_call: TRBV2

cdr3_aa: CASSLDRGLSYEQYF
cdr3_nt: TGTGCCAGCAGTCTCGACAGGGGGCTCTCCTACGAGCAGTACTTC
j_call: TRBJ2-7
d_call: TRBD1
clone_size: -
v_call: TRBV28

cdr3_aa: CASSEARDGYYEQYF
cdr3_nt: TGTGCCAGCAGTGAAGCCCGGGACGGTTACTACGAGCAGTACTTC
j_call: TRBJ2-7
d_call: -
clone_size: once
v_call: TRBV6-1

cdr3_aa: CASSRTASNQPQHF
cdr3_nt: TGTGCCAGCAGTAGGACAGCTAGCAATCAGCCCCAGCATTTT
j_call: TRBJ1-5
d_call: -
clone_size: -
v_call: TRBV6-6

cdr3_aa: CASQGFTGDGYTF
cdr3_nt: TGTGCCTCACAGGGTTTCACCGGAGATGGCTACACCTTC
j_call: TRBJ1-2
d_call: -
clone_size: -
v_call: TRBV10-3

cdr3_aa: CASSQEYLNTDTQYF
cdr3_nt: TGCGCCAGCAGCCAAGAGTATCTAAACACAGATACGCAGTATTTT
j_call: TRBJ2-3
d_call: -
clone_size: -
v_call: TRBV4-1

cdr3_aa: CASSLARNQPQHF
cdr3_nt: TGTGCCAGCAGCTTAGCGCGCAATCAGCCCCAGCATTTT
j_call: TRBJ1-5
d_call: -
clone_size: -
v_call: TRBV7-2

cdr3_aa: CSVGTNTGELFF
cdr3_nt: TGCAGCGTTGGGACGAACACCGGGGAGCTGTTTTTT
j_call: TRBJ2-2
d_call: -
clone_size: -
v_call: TRBV29-1

cdr3_aa: CASSSQGARDTEAFF
cdr3_nt: TGTGCCAGCAGTTCACAGGGGGCGCGGGACACTGAAGCTTTCTTT
j_call: TRBJ1-1
d_call: TRBD1
clone_size: -
v_call: TRBV6-5

cdr3_aa: CASSEWGQGRYHTYNEQFF
cdr3_nt: TGTGCCAGCAGTGAATGGGGACAGGGTAGATATCACACCTACAATGAGCAGTTCTTC
j_call: TRBJ2-1
d_call: TRBD1
clone_size: -
v_call: TRBV6-1

cdr3_aa: CSVVAGDKPYGYTF
cdr3_nt: TGCAGCGTTGTTGCGGGGGACAAACCCTATGGCTACACCTTC
j_call: TRBJ1-2
d_call: -
clone_size: -
v_call: TRBV29-1

cdr3_aa: CASSLGGTDPYNEQFF
cdr3_nt: TGCGCCAGCAGCTTGGGAGGGACGGACCCTTACAATGAGCAGTTCTTC
j_call: TRBJ2-1
d_call: -
clone_size: -
v_call: TRBV5-1

cdr3_aa: CAISGAGPTYEQYF
cdr3_nt: TGTGCCATCAGTGGGGCAGGGCCAACCTACGAGCAGTACTTC
j_call: TRBJ2-7
d_call: -
clone_size: -
v_call: TRBV10-3

cdr3_aa: CASSSRGLAGEETQYF
cdr3_nt: TGTGCCAGCAGTTCCAGGGGACTAGCGGGAGAGGAGACCCAGTACTTC
j_call: TRBJ2-5
d_call: TRBD2
clone_size: -
v_call: TRBV27

cdr3_aa: CASSEGDLPGNEQFF
cdr3_nt: TGTGCCAGCAGCGAGGGGGACTTGCCTGGGAATGAGCAGTTCTTC
j_call: TRBJ2-1
d_call: -
clone_size: -
v_call: TRBV9

cdr3_aa: CASSYRSYGSGEQYF
cdr3_nt: TGTGCCAGCAGTTATCGGTCTTACGGGAGTGGCGAGCAGTACTTC
j_call: TRBJ2-7
d_call: -
clone_size: once
v_call: TRBV6-6

cdr3_aa: CASSQAKGAVEYEQYF
cdr3_nt: TGTGCCAGCAGCCAAGCGAAGGGGGCGGTTGAATACGAGCAGTACTTC
j_call: TRBJ2-7
d_call: TRBD1
clone_size: -
v_call: TRBV14

cdr3_aa: CASSIAGGAYEQYF
cdr3_nt: TGTGCCAGTAGCATAGCGGGAGGAGCCTACGAGCAGTACTTC
j_call: TRBJ2-7
d_call: TRBD2
clone_size: -
v_call: TRBV19

cdr3_aa: CASSQAGQQSLYEQYF
cdr3_nt: TGCGCCAGCAGCCAAGCGGGACAACAAAGCTTATACGAGCAGTACTTC
j_call: TRBJ2-7
d_call: -
clone_size: -
v_call: TRBV4-1

cdr3_aa: CASNGVTSMDTQYF
cdr3_nt: TGTGCCAGCAATGGCGTTACCTCTATGGATACGCAGTATTTT
j_call: TRBJ2-3
d_call: -
clone_size: once
v_call: TRBV28

cdr3_aa: CATGPGYEQYF
cdr3_nt: TGTGCCACCGGCCCCGGCTACGAGCAGTACTTC
j_call: TRBJ2-7
d_call: -
clone_size: -
v_call: TRBV6-6

cdr3_aa: CASSGNGANYGYTF
cdr3_nt: TGTGCCAGCAGCGGAAACGGGGCTAACTATGGCTACACCTTC
j_call: TRBJ1-2
d_call: -
clone_size: -
v_call: TRBV9

cdr3_aa: CASSSGNQPQHF
cdr3_nt: TGTGCCAGCAGCTCAGGGAATCAGCCCCAGCATTTT
j_call: TRBJ1-5
d_call: -
clone_size: -
v_call: TRBV7-9

cdr3_aa: CAWTPQLANTDTQYF
cdr3_nt: TGTGCCTGGACCCCCCAGCTGGCTAACACAGATACGCAGTATTTT
j_call: TRBJ2-3
d_call: -
clone_size: -
v_call: TRBV30

cdr3_aa: CASSLGPGLNTEAFF
cdr3_nt: TGTGCCAGCAGTTTAGGCCCGGGGCTGAACACTGAAGCTTTCTTT
j_call: TRBJ1-1
d_call: -
clone_size: -
v_call: TRBV27

cdr3_aa: CASSVGYEQYF
cdr3_nt: TGTGCCAGCAGCGTAGGGTACGAGCAGTACTTC
j_call: TRBJ2-7
d_call: -
clone_size: -
v_call: TRBV9

cdr3_aa: CASTTLTRRTEAFF
cdr3_nt: TGTGCCAGCACGACTTTGACCCGGAGGACTGAAGCTTTCTTT
j_call: TRBJ1-1
d_call: -
clone_size: -
v_call: TRBV28

cdr3_aa: CASSLEGALGDEQFF
cdr3_nt: TGCGCCAGCAGCTTGGAGGGGGCGCTTGGGGATGAGCAGTTCTTC
j_call: TRBJ2-1
d_call: TRBD1
clone_size: -
v_call: TRBV5-1

cdr3_aa: CASSLGPGDNEQFF
cdr3_nt: TGTGCCAGCAGCTTAGGGCCAGGCGACAATGAGCAGTTCTTC
j_call: TRBJ2-1
d_call: -
clone_size: -
v_call: TRBV7-9

cdr3_aa: CASSLIGLRDTEAFF
cdr3_nt: TGTGCCAGCAGTTTAATTGGCCTGAGGGACACTGAAGCTTTCTTT
j_call: TRBJ1-1
d_call: -
clone_size: once
v_call: TRBV28

cdr3_aa: CSVQGTGGNNEQFF
cdr3_nt: TGCAGCGTTCAAGGGACAGGGGGAAACAATGAGCAGTTCTTC
j_call: TRBJ2-1
d_call: TRBD1
clone_size: -
v_call: TRBV29-1

cdr3_aa: CASTRRGETQYF
cdr3_nt: TGTGCCAGCACCCGAAGGGGAGAGACCCAGTACTTC
j_call: TRBJ2-5
d_call: -
clone_size: -
v_call: TRBV7-9

cdr3_aa: CASSIGDTVYQPQHF
cdr3_nt: TGTGCCAGTAGTATCGGGGACACAGTTTATCAGCCCCAGCATTTT
j_call: TRBJ1-5
d_call: -
clone_size: few
v_call: TRBV19

cdr3_aa: CATTGSRTDTQYF
cdr3_nt: TGTGCCACCACGGGCAGTCGCACAGATACGCAGTATTTT
j_call: TRBJ2-3
d_call: -
clone_size: -
v_call: TRBV19

cdr3_aa: CASSGGLAEAGPFEQYF
cdr3_nt: TGTGCCAGCAGTGGAGGCCTCGCCGAGGCAGGGCCCTTCGAGCAGTACTTC
j_call: TRBJ2-7
d_call: -
clone_size: -
v_call: TRBV6-1

cdr3_aa: CASSLVIAEGQDTQYF
cdr3_nt: TGTGCCAGCAGCTTGGTAATAGCGGAGGGGCAGGATACGCAGTATTTT
j_call: TRBJ2-3
d_call: -
clone_size: -
v_call: TRBV5-6

cdr3_aa: CASSTRGQGYNQPQHF
cdr3_nt: TGTGCCAGCAGCACACGGGGACAGGGCTACAATCAGCCCCAGCATTTT
j_call: TRBJ1-5
d_call: TRBD1
clone_size: -
v_call: TRBV5-6

cdr3_aa: CSVEDPGQGAYNEQFF
cdr3_nt: TGCAGCGTTGAAGATCCGGGACAGGGGGCCTACAATGAGCAGTTCTTC
j_call: TRBJ2-1
d_call: TRBD1
clone_size: -
v_call: TRBV29-1

cdr3_aa: CASSLHPSMGQLTYNEQFF
cdr3_nt: TGTGCCAGCAGTTTACATCCCTCAATGGGACAGCTTACCTACAATGAGCAGTTCTTC
j_call: TRBJ2-1
d_call: TRBD1
clone_size: -
v_call: TRBV27

cdr3_aa: CASSSSPGGGEAFF
cdr3_nt: TGTGCCAGCAGCTCGAGCCCCGGCGGCGGGGAAGCTTTCTTT
j_call: TRBJ1-1
d_call: -
clone_size: few
v_call: TRBV27

cdr3_aa: CASSAGREGYTF
cdr3_nt: TGTGCCAGCAGTGCAGGACGTGAGGGCTACACCTTC
j_call: TRBJ1-2
d_call: -
clone_size: -
v_call: TRBV25-1

cdr3_aa: CASSVRGPGYEQYF
cdr3_nt: TGCGCCAGCAGCGTCCGAGGACCAGGGTACGAGCAGTACTTC
j_call: TRBJ2-7
d_call: -
clone_size: -
v_call: TRBV4-1

cdr3_aa: CASSLSIHISNQPQHF
cdr3_nt: TGTGCCAGCAGTTTATCGATACACATTAGCAATCAGCCCCAGCATTTT
j_call: TRBJ1-5
d_call: -
clone_size: -
v_call: TRBV27

cdr3_aa: CASSLFSGDYTF
cdr3_nt: TGTGCCAGCAGCTTATTCTCAGGGGACTACACCTTC
j_call: TRBJ1-2
d_call: -
clone_size: -
v_call: TRBV11-2

cdr3_aa: CASSLGTSTYEQYF
cdr3_nt: TGTGCCAGCAGCTTAGGGACTAGTACATACGAGCAGTACTTC
j_call: TRBJ2-7
d_call: TRBD2
clone_size: -
v_call: TRBV7-2

cdr3_aa: CASSDSTGGADQYF
cdr3_nt: TGTGCCAGCAGTGACTCTACAGGGGGCGCGGATCAGTACTTC
j_call: TRBJ2-7
d_call: TRBD1
clone_size: -
v_call: TRBV6-4

cdr3_aa: CASSVQSYNEQFF
cdr3_nt: TGTGCCAGCAGTGTACAGAGCTACAATGAGCAGTTCTTC
j_call: TRBJ2-1
d_call: -
clone_size: -
v_call: TRBV6-1

cdr3_aa: CASSPPASYNEQFF
cdr3_nt: TGTGCCAGCAGTCCCCCTGCTTCCTACAATGAGCAGTTCTTC
j_call: TRBJ2-1
d_call: -
clone_size: -
v_call: TRBV28

cdr3_aa: CASQPVLNTEAFF
cdr3_nt: TGTGCCAGTCAACCAGTTTTGAACACTGAAGCTTTCTTT
j_call: TRBJ1-1
d_call: -
clone_size: few
v_call: TRBV19

cdr3_aa: CASSAGQGSPYEQYF
cdr3_nt: TGCGCCAGTTCTGCTGGACAGGGAAGCCCCTACGAGCAGTACTTC
j_call: TRBJ2-7
d_call: TRBD1
clone_size: -
v_call: TRBV10-1

cdr3_aa: CASSVETGANTEAFF
cdr3_nt: TGTGCCAGCAGCGTAGAAACAGGCGCGAACACTGAAGCTTTCTTT
j_call: TRBJ1-1
d_call: -
clone_size: -
v_call: TRBV9

cdr3_aa: CASSAGPFLFF
cdr3_nt: TGTGCCAGCAGTGCTGGTCCATTTCTGTTTTTT
j_call: TRBJ1-4
d_call: -
clone_size: -
v_call: TRBV6-1

cdr3_aa: CASSQDLPGLAGAGSYEQYF
cdr3_nt: TGCGCCAGCAGCCAAGATCTCCCCGGACTAGCGGGAGCGGGGTCCTACGAGCAGTACTTC
j_call: TRBJ2-7
d_call: TRBD2
clone_size: -
v_call: TRBV4-3